The rows below give T cell receptor beta chains drawn from one sample of a study of CD8+CD57+ T cells in acquired aplastic anemia. TCRdb analysed the reads with MiXCR anew, one entry per CDR3 protein. Of about 150,000 distinct CDR3 sequences listed, 40% to 65% are singletons. The source material was sorted CD4+, CD8+, or CD8+CD57+ T cells (not recorded which) from PBMCs. Source of these receptors: a human donor with aplastic anemia. Each CDR3 is given with its conserved first and last residue. D genes are given only for firm matches. Size values are once, few and many counts, or a class for expanded clones, and some rows have none.

NA,TRBJ1-1,NA,TRBV4-2,TGTGCCAGCAGCCCAGGACAGTACACTGAAGCTTTCTTT,CASSPGQYTEAFF
TRBD1,TRBJ2-5,few,TRBV19,TGTGCCAGTAGTCTACGGACAGGGGAGACCCAGTACTTC,CASSLRTGETQYF
TRBD2,TRBJ2-3,many,TRBV6-5,TGTGCCAGCAGTTCCAAAGCGGGGGGGTACGGGGATACGCAGTATTTT,CASSSKAGGYGDTQYF
NA,TRBJ2-7,NA,TRBV20-1,TGCAGTGCTAGAGGCGGGGACGGACCTATCTTAACCTACGAGCAGTACTTC,CSARGGDGPILTYEQYF
NA,TRBJ1-2,once,TRBV20-1,TGCAGTGCTAGCGGGGCCCAAGATAACTATGGCTACACCTTC,CSASGAQDNYGYTF
NA,TRBJ1-1,NA,TRBV2,TGTGCCAGCAGGGTAAATCTACGAGCTTTCTTT,CASRVNLRAFF
NA,TRBJ1-2,once,TRBV29-1,TGCAGCGTCCCCGAGAGACAAGATTCAGAAACTAACTATGGCTACACCTTC,CSVPERQDSETNYGYTF
TRBD1,TRBJ2-7,NA,TRBV4-1,TGCGCCAGCAGCCAAGATCCAGGGGGCCCCTACGAGCAGTACTTC,CASSQDPGGPYEQYF
NA,TRBJ1-2,NA,TRBV29-1,TGCAGCGTTGAATCAGGAGGGGTTTATGGCTACACCTTC,CSVESGGVYGYTF
NA,TRBJ1-2,NA,TRBV2,TGTGCCAGCAGTGAAGCGTTGGGTAGCGGCTACACCTTC,CASSEALGSGYTF
TRBD1,TRBJ1-2,many,TRBV5-5,TGTGCCAGCAGCCCCGGGACAGGGGGGGCTGGCTACACCTTC,CASSPGTGGAGYTF
NA,TRBJ1-1,many,TRBV5-5,TGTGCCAGCAGCTGGGGTGGACGATGGCCTGAAGCTTTCTTT,CASSWGGRWPEAFF
TRBD1,TRBJ1-1,NA,TRBV20-1,TGCAGTGCGAGAGTCGACAGGGTGAACACTGAAGCTTTCTTT,CSARVDRVNTEAFF
TRBD2,TRBJ2-1,NA,TRBV11-1,TGTGCCAGCAGCTTTGGTAGCGGGGGATTAGACGAGCAGTTCTTC,CASSFGSGGLDEQFF
TRBD2,TRBJ2-5,NA,TRBV20-1,TGCAGTGGGACTAGCGGGGGGGCTGACCAAGAGACCCAGTACTTC,CSGTSGGADQETQYF
TRBD1,TRBJ2-5,NA,TRBV10-3,TGTGCCATCAGTGCGGGGGACAGGCCTCGGGAGACCCAGTACTTC,CAISAGDRPRETQYF
NA,TRBJ1-2,NA,TRBV2,TGTGCCAGCAGTGAATGGGACACTTCTAACTATGGCTACACCTTC,CASSEWDTSNYGYTF
TRBD2,TRBJ2-2,NA,TRBV10-1,TGCGCCAGCAGTGTGGCTAGCGGATCGAACACCGGGGAGCTGTTTTTT,CASSVASGSNTGELFF
NA,TRBJ1-2,NA,TRBV20-1,TGCAGTGCAAGGGAACAGGGCCTTTTGTATGGCTACACCTTC,CSAREQGLLYGYTF
TRBD1,TRBJ2-3,few,TRBV29-1,TGCAGCTCGAGACAGGGGGGGACAGATACGCAGTATTTT,CSSRQGGTDTQYF
NA,TRBJ1-4,NA,TRBV10-2,TGCGCCAGCCAGACCCACCCGAATGAAAAACTGTTTTTT,CASQTHPNEKLFF
NA,TRBJ2-3,once,TRBV2,TGTGCCCATGCGGGAAGCCCCCACAATGAGCAGTATTTT,CAHAGSPHNEQYF
TRBD1,TRBJ1-2,NA,TRBV19,TGTGCCAGTAGTACGCTAGAGACAGGGCATGGCTACACCTTC,CASSTLETGHGYTF
TRBD2,TRBJ2-7,many,TRBV7-3,TGTGCCAGCAGCTTAACTAGCGGGGGGGCCTACGAGCAGTACTTC,CASSLTSGGAYEQYF
TRBD1,TRBJ2-3,NA,TRBV29-1,TGCAGTGCGAACCGGGACAGAAGCACAGATACGCAGTATTTT,CSANRDRSTDTQYF
NA,TRBJ1-5,NA,TRBV2,TGTGCCAGCAGGTTTTCGCAGGGTAATCAGCCCCAGCATTTT,CASRFSQGNQPQHF
NA,TRBJ2-3,NA,TRBV19,TGTGCCAGTAGTATGGGGGGAGGAGCAGATACGCAGTATTTT,CASSMGGGADTQYF
TRBD1,TRBJ2-7,NA,TRBV7-9,TGTGCCAGCAGCTTATCCGGGACAGGGTCCTACGAGCAGTACTTC,CASSLSGTGSYEQYF
NA,TRBJ2-2,NA,TRBV24-1,TGTGCCACCAGTGATTATTGGGGGCAGGCCACCGGGGAGCTGTTTTTT,CATSDYWGQATGELFF
TRBD2,TRBJ2-5,many,TRBV7-6,TGTGCCAGCAGCTTAGACGCTAGCGGGGGATCGGAGACCCAGTACTTC,CASSLDASGGSETQYF
NA,TRBJ1-3,NA,TRBV6-1,TGTGCCAGCAGTCAGGATGGAAACACCATATATTTT,CASSQDGNTIYF
NA,TRBJ2-5,many,TRBV9,TGTGCCAGCAGCGCCCCTGAGAAGACCCAGTACTTC,CASSAPEKTQYF
TRBD1,TRBJ2-7,NA,TRBV9,TGTGCCAGCAGCGTAGGAGGACAGGGGGAGTACGAGCAGTACTTC,CASSVGGQGEYEQYF
TRBD2,TRBJ2-3,many,TRBV5-8,TGTGCCAGCACGGGACTAGCGGAGACAGATACGCAGTATTTT,CASTGLAETDTQYF
TRBD1,TRBJ2-7,NA,TRBV15,TGTGCCACCAGCAGAACAGGGGACCGCTACTACGAGCAGTACTTC,CATSRTGDRYYEQYF
TRBD1,TRBJ1-1,many,TRBV6-5,TGTGCCAGCAGTTACACTGGGACAGGGGGAACTGAAGCTTTCTTT,CASSYTGTGGTEAFF
NA,TRBJ1-2,NA,TRBV5-1,TGCGCCAGCGGATTGGGACACGACTATGGCTACACCTTC,CASGLGHDYGYTF
NA,TRBJ2-6,NA,TRBV5-5,TGTGCCAGCAGCTTCGACTGGAACACTGAAGCTTTC,CASSFDWNTEAF
NA,TRBJ2-3,NA,TRBV19,TGTGCCAGTAGTATCCGGGGTGGGTACCCAGATACGCAGTATTTT,CASSIRGGYPDTQYF
NA,TRBJ1-2,NA,TRBV4-1,TGCGCCAGCAGCCAAGAGGGGGCGACTAGCAATGGCTACACCTTC,CASSQEGATSNGYTF
NA,TRBJ2-2,many,TRBV12-3/TRBV12-4,TGTGCCAGCACCCCTCATCAGGGATCGAACACCGGGGAGCTGTTTTTT,CASTPHQGSNTGELFF
NA,TRBJ1-1,many,TRBV6-1,TGTGCCAGCAGTGGAAATAGGGCCGGTCGAGCTTTCTTT,CASSGNRAGRAFF
NA,TRBJ2-1,many,TRBV12-3/TRBV12-4,TGTGCCAGCAGGTCCCTCACAGGGATGCCTTACAATGAGCAGTTCTTC,CASRSLTGMPYNEQFF
NA,TRBJ2-1,many,TRBV7-2,TGTGCCAGCAGCTCCCTGTCAGGGGGGCCCTACAATGAGCAGTTCTTC,CASSSLSGGPYNEQFF
TRBD1,TRBJ2-1,NA,TRBV10-1,TGCGCCAGCAGTGAGGTTGCGGGACAGGGTTACAATGAGCAGTTCTTC,CASSEVAGQGYNEQFF
NA,TRBJ1-1,once,TRBV2,TGTGCCAGCATCCCGCAGTATGAAGCTTTCTTT,CASIPQYEAFF
NA,TRBJ2-7,few,TRBV10-3,TGTGCCATCAGTGAGACGTACGAGCAGTACTTC,CAISETYEQYF
TRBD1,TRBJ2-7,many,TRBV20-1,TGCAGTGCTACCCGGGACAGGGTTTCCTACGAGCAGTACTTC,CSATRDRVSYEQYF
NA,TRBJ2-1,many,TRBV2,TGTGCCAGCAGTCCGTCGGTCTACAATGAGCAGTTCTTC,CASSPSVYNEQFF
NA,TRBJ2-2,few,TRBV10-3,TGTGCCATCAGCCCAGGGAGGTTGACCGGGGAGCTGTTTTTT,CAISPGRLTGELFF
NA,TRBJ2-7,NA,TRBV7-7,TGTGCTAGCAGCTTATTCCAGGGCCACGAGCAGTACTTC,CASSLFQGHEQYF
NA,TRBJ2-7,NA,TRBV7-9,TGTGCCAGCAGCTCCGGAGCGTGGAGGATCTACGAGCAGTACTTC,CASSSGAWRIYEQYF
TRBD2,TRBJ2-1,few,TRBV12-3/TRBV12-4,TGTGCCAGCTTAGCGGGGGGGCCCGGGAATGAGCAGTTCTTC,CASLAGGPGNEQFF
NA,TRBJ1-1,NA,TRBV7-2,TGTGCCAGCAGCTTAGACATCAGGGTAACTCAAGCTTTCTTT,CASSLDIRVTQAFF
NA,TRBJ2-1,few,TRBV10-3,TGTGCCATCAGTGGGGGCGACGAGCAGTTCTTC,CAISGGDEQFF
TRBD2,TRBJ2-7,few,TRBV15,TGTGCCACCAGCAGAGTTGGACTAGCGGGGGCCGTATACGAGCAGTACTTC,CATSRVGLAGAVYEQYF
TRBD1,TRBJ1-1,many,TRBV7-2,TGTGCCAGCAGCGTTGAGACAGGGATGAACACTGAAGCTTTCTTT,CASSVETGMNTEAFF
NA,TRBJ1-2,NA,TRBV20-1,TGCAGTGTTGGCGGGAACTATGGCTACACCTTC,CSVGGNYGYTF
NA,TRBJ1-4,NA,TRBV19,TGCGCCAGCGCGAGGGAGGGGGTAGTGGAAAAACTGTTTTTT,CASAREGVVEKLFF